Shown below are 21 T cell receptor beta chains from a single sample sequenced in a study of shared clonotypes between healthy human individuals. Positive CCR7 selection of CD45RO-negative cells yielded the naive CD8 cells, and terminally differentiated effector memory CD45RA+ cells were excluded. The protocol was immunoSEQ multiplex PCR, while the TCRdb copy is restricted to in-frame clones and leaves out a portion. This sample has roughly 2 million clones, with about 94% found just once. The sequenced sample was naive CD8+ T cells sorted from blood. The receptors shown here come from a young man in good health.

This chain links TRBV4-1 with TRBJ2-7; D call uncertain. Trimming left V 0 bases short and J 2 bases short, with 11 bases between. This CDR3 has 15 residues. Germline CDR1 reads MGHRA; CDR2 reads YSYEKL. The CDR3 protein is CASSQEKGQAYEQYF. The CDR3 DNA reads TGCGCCAGCAGCCAAGAAAAAGGGCAGGCCTACGAGCAGTACTTC.

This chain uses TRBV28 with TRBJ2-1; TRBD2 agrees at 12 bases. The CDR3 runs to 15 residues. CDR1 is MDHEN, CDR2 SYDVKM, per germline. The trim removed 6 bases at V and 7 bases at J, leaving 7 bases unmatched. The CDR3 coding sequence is TGTGCCAGCAGCCTTCTAGCGGGGGGGCCGAATGAGCAGTTCTTC. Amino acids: CASSLLAGGPNEQFF.

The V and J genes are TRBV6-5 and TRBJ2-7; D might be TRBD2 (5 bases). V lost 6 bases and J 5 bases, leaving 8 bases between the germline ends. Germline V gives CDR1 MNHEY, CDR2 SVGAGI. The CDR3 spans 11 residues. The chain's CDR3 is CASSGRDEQYF. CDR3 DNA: TGTGCCAGCAGCGGGCGGGACGAGCAGTACTTC.

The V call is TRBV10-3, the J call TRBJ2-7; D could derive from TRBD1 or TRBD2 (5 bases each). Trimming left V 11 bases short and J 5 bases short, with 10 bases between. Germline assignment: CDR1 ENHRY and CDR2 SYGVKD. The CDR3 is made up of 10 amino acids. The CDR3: CAVGTNEQYF. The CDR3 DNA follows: TGTGCCGTGGGGACCAACGAGCAGTACTTC.

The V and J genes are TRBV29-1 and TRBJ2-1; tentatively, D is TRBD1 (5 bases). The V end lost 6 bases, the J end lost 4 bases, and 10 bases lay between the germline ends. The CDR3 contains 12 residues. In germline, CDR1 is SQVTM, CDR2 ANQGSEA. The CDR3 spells CSVATGYNEQFF. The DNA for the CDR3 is TGCAGCGTAGCCACAGGATACAATGAGCAGTTCTTC.

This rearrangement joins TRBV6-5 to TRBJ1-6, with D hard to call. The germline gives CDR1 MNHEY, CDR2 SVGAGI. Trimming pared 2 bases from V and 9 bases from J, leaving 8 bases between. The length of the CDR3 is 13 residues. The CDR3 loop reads CASSYVGSSPLHF. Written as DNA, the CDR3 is TGTGCCAGCAGTTACGTGGGGTCTTCACCCCTCCACTTT.

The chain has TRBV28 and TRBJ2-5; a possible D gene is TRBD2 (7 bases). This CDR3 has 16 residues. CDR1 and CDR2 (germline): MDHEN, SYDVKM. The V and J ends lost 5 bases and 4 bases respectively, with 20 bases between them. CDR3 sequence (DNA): TGTGCCAGCAGTCTTAGCGTCTCGGGGGGCAGAGAGACCCAGTACTTC. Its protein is CASSLSVSGGRETQYF.

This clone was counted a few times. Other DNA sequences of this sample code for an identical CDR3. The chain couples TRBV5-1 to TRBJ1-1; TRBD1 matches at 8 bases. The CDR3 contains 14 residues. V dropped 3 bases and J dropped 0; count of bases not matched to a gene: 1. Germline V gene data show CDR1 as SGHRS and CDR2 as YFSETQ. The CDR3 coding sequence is TGCGCCAGCAGCTGGACAGGGATGAACACTGAAGCTTTCTTT. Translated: CASSWTGMNTEAFF.

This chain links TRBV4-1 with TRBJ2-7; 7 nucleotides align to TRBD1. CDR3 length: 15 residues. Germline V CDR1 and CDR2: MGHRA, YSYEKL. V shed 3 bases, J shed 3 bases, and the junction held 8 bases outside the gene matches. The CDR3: CASSQAGTEYYEQYF. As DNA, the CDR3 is TGCGCCAGCAGCCAGGCCGGGACAGAGTACTACGAGCAGTACTTC.

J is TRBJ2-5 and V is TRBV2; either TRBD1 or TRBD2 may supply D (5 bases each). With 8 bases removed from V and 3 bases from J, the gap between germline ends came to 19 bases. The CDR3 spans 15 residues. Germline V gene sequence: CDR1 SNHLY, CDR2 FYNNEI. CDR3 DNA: TGTGCCAGCCAAAGGGACGACTCAGGCAAAGAGACCCAGTACTTC. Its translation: CASQRDDSGKETQYF.

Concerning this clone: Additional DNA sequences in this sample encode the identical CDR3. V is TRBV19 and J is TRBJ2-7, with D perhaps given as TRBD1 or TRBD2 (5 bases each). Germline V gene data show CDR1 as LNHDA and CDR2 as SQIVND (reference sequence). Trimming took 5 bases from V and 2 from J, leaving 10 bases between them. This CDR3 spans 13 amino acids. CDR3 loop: CASSSGPAYEQYF. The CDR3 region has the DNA TGTGCCAGTAGTTCGGGACCCGCCTACGAGCAGTACTTC.

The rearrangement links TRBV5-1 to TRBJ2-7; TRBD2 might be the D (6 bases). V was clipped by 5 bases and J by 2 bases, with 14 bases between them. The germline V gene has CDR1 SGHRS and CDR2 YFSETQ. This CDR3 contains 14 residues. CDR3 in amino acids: CASSPDSGAYEQYF. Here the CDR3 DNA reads TGCGCCAGCAGTCCTGACTCGGGAGCCTACGAGCAGTACTTC.

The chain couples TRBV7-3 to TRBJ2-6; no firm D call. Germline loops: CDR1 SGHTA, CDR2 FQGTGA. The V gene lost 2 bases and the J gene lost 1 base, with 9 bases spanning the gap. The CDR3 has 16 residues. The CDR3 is CASSLWQSSGANVLTF. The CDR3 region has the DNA TGTGCCAGCAGCTTATGGCAATCTTCTGGGGCCAACGTCCTGACTTTC.

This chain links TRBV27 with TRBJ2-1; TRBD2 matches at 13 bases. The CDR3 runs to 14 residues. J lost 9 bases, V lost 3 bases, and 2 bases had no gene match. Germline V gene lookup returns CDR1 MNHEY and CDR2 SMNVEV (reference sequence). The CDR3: CASSLTSGRPEQFF. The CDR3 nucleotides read TGTGCCAGCAGTTTGACTAGCGGGAGGCCTGAGCAGTTCTTC.

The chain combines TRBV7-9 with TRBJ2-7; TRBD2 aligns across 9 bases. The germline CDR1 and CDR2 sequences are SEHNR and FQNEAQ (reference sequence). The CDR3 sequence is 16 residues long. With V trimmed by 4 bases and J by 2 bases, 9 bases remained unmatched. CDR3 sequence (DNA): TGTGCCAGCAGCTCCGCTTTAGCGGGGGCAGCCTACGAGCAGTACTTC. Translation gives CASSSALAGAAYEQYF.

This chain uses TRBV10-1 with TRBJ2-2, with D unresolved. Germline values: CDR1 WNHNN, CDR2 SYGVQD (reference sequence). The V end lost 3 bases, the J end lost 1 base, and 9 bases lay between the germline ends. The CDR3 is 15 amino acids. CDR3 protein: CASSETAMNTGELFF. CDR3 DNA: TGCGCCAGCAGTGAAACTGCGATGAACACCGGGGAGCTGTTTTTT.

The CDR3 region is CASSLGAGASTDTQYF. The CDR3 region has the DNA TGTGCCAGCAGCTTGGGGGCAGGGGCTAGCACAGATACGCAGTATTTT. The chain has TRBV5-4 and TRBJ2-3, with D perhaps matching TRBD1 (6 bases). V was pared by 0 bases and J by 0 bases, with 11 bases between. Per germline, CDR1 SGHNT and CDR2 YYREEE (reference sequence). The CDR3 extends over 16 amino acids.

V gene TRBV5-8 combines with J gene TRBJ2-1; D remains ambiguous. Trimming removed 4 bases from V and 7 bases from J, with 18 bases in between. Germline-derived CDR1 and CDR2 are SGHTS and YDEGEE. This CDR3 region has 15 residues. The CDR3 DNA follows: TGTGCCAGCAGCCTCGTCACCTACCCCGAGAATGAGCAGTTCTTC. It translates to CASSLVTYPENEQFF. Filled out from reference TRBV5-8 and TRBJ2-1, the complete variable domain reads EAGVTQSPTHLIKTRGQQATLRCSPISGHTSVYWYQQALGLGLQFLLWYDEGEERNRGNFPPRFSGRQFPNYSSELNVNALELEDSALYLCASSLVTYPENEQFFGPGTRLTVL.

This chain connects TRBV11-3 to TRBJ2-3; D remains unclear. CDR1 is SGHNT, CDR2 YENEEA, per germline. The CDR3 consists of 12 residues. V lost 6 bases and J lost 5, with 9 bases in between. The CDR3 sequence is CASSHDLDTQYF. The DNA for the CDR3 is TGTGCCAGCAGTCATGATTTAGATACGCAGTATTTT. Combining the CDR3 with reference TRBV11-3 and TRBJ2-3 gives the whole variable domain EAGVVQSPRYKIIEKKQPVAFWCNPISGHNTLYWYLQNLGQGPELLIRYENEEAVDDSQLPKDRFSAERLKGVDSTLKIQPAELGDSAVYLCASSHDLDTQYFGPGTRLTVL.

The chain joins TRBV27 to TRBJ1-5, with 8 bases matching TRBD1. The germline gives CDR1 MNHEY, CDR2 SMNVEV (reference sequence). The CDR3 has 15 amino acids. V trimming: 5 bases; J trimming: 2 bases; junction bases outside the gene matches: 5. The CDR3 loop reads CASSTLTGGNQPQHF. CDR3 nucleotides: TGTGCCAGCAGTACCTTGACAGGGGGCAATCAGCCCCAGCATTTT.

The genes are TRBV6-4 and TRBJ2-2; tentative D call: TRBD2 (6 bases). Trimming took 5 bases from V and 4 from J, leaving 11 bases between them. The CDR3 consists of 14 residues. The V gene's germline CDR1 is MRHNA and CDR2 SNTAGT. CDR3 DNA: TGTGCCAGCAGTCCGGGAGTGGGCACCGGGGAGCTGTTTTTT. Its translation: CASSPGVGTGELFF.